This entry lists 9 T cell receptor beta chains sequenced from one sample in a study of blood T cell repertoires in COVID-19. The assay was immunoSEQ multiplex PCR, and TCRdb's table has in-frame clones only and misses some. This repertoire shows 55,000 to 80,000 clones, 88% found once; its top ten account for 1.2%. Sequences were obtained from peripheral blood. The receptors come from a woman aged 60-75 years with acute or convalescent COVID-19.

This chain uses TRBV6-6 with TRBJ2-1; the D is unclear. The CDR3 runs to 14 residues. The V end lost 2 bases, the J end lost 0 bases, and 5 bases lay between the germline ends. The germline CDR1 and CDR2 sequences are MNHNY and SVGAGI (reference sequence). This CDR3 is CASSYESSYNEQFF. For the CDR3, the DNA is TGTGCCAGCAGTTACGAGTCCTCCTACAATGAGCAGTTCTTC.

The chain links TRBV7-9 to TRBJ1-5; D unresolved. Germline V lookup: CDR1 SEHNR, CDR2 FQNEAQ (reference sequence). Trimming took 1 base from V and 0 from J, leaving 7 bases between them. The CDR3 consists of 15 residues. CDR3 coding DNA: TGTGCCAGCAGCTTAGGCGTCGATAGCAATCAGCCCCAGCATTTT. Protein sequence: CASSLGVDSNQPQHF.

The J gene is TRBJ1-2, the V gene TRBV29-1, with D perhaps TRBD1 (5 bases). The germline V and J ends were trimmed by 3 bases and 4 bases, with 9 bases remaining between them. Germline lookup yields CDR1 SQVTM and CDR2 ANQGSEA. The CDR3 extends over 12 amino acids. CDR3 nucleotide sequence: TGCAGCGTTGATCAGGGTGGCTATGGCTACACCTTC. It translates to CSVDQGGYGYTF.

The chain employs TRBV6-5 and TRBJ1-6; maybe TRBD1 (6 bases). Per germline, CDR1 MNHEY and CDR2 SVGAGI. Trimming stripped 4 bases from V and 7 bases from J, with 11 bases between. The CDR3 totals 14 residues. The CDR3, as DNA: TGTGCCAGCAGTTCCACAGGGTTAAATTCACCCCTCCACTTT. Protein: CASSSTGLNSPLHF.

The V call is TRBV14, the J call TRBJ1-2; D might be TRBD1 (5 bases). This CDR3 contains 15 residues. Germline V gene data show CDR1 as SGHDN and CDR2 as FVKESK. The ends were cut back, 0 bases at V and 3 bases at J, with 11 bases in the middle. CDR3 nucleotides: TGTGCCAGCAGCCAAGATGTGGGACTGCACTATGGCTACACCTTC. Residues: CASSQDVGLHYGYTF.

The chain joins TRBV11-2 to TRBJ2-5; the D gene is possibly TRBD2 (6 bases). The V gene lost 1 base and the J gene lost 2 bases, with 17 bases spanning the gap. The CDR3 extends over 17 amino acids. CDR1 and CDR2 (germline): SGHAT, FQNNGV. The CDR3 nucleotides are TGTGCCAGCAGCTTAGTGCCGGGGACTCTCTCGCAAGAGACCCAGTACTTC. It codes for CASSLVPGTLSQETQYF.

The chain employs TRBV18 and TRBJ1-2, with D perhaps TRBD1 (6 bases). The CDR3 totals 16 residues. The germline gives CDR1 KGHSH, CDR2 LQKENI. V lost 2 bases and J 3 bases, leaving 16 bases between the germline ends. This CDR3 reads CASSPKRGARDYGYTF. The CDR3 nucleotides are TGTGCCAGCTCACCAAAGCGGGGGGCTCGGGACTATGGCTACACCTTC.

The chain combines TRBV6-5 with TRBJ1-1, with D hard to call. The V and J ends lost 7 bases and 0 bases respectively, with 12 bases between them. Looked up from germline, CDR1 is MNHEY and CDR2 is SVGAGI. The CDR3 loop spans 14 amino acids. In DNA form, the CDR3 reads TGTGCCAGCACAGAGACAATCATGAACACTGAAGCTTTCTTT. Protein: CASTETIMNTEAFF.

The genes are TRBV6-5 and TRBJ2-3; possibly TRBD1 for D (5 bases). The CDR3 has 14 residues. Germline assignment: CDR1 MNHEY and CDR2 SVGAGI. With 4 bases removed from V and 1 base from J, the gap between germline ends came to 9 bases. CDR3 sequence: CASSWTTGTDTQYF. Written as DNA, the CDR3 is TGTGCCAGCAGTTGGACAACCGGCACAGATACGCAGTATTTT.